This TCR beta chain was captured in a study of OX40 agonist ivuxolimab in advanced cancers. Study as a whole: Anti-PD-1, anti-PD-L1 or anti-CTLA-4 therapy given earlier was allowed, and roughly 38% had some. Partial responses were seen in three patients, one with hepatocellular carcinoma and two with cutaneous melanoma.

Assay used: immunoSEQ multiplex PCR; TCRdb lists only in-frame clones, some missing. The sample holds 67,000 or so clones, just under 85% seen once. The study sampled blood at baseline, cycle 4 day 1, and cycle 7 day 1. General study findings and limits: At doses 0.1 to 3.0 mg/kg, CD4+ and CD8+ clones expanded.

On this clone itself: Its antigen is undetermined.

The sample in question was CD4+ or CD8+ T cells sorted from blood, obtained in a trial of the OX40 agonist ivuxolimab. This receptor was identified in an adult with an advanced solid tumor such as melanoma, head and neck, liver or kidney cancer.

The CDR3 is CASSWDRRETQYF. In DNA form, the CDR3 reads TGTGCCAGCAGTTGGGACCGTAGAGAGACCCAGTACTTC. The chain is built from TRBV6-5 and TRBJ2-5; D could derive from TRBD1 or TRBD2 (5 bases each). CDR1 is MNHEY, CDR2 SVGAGI, per germline. Trimming cost V 4 bases and J 4 bases, with 10 bases left between them. There are 13 residues in the CDR3.